This TCR beta chain was recovered during a study of vaccination and CD4 T cells after COVID-19. Across the whole study: Convalescent individuals numbered four females and six males, two being Hispanic. Overall study results and limits: Median counts of SARS-CoV-2-reactive clonotypes increased from about 20 to 38; this difference was not significant.

Germline-derived CDR1 and CDR2 are SGHDT and YYEEEE. V gave up 3 bases and J gave up 2 bases, with 8 bases separating them. This CDR3 is 13 amino acids long. Treatment indicated: roughly 11-day PBMC culture with coronavirus spike peptide pools or control peptides (ViraFEST assay). The Oncomine TCR Beta short-read assay was what sequenced the DNA obtained from cultured CD4+ T cells. MiXCR, applied by TCRdb to the PCR reads, yields one record per CDR3 protein. The sample comprises over 2,500 distinct CDR3 sequences, roughly 24% of which are singletons, and less than 65% rests with the top ten. Notes on this clonotype: Its antigen remains unknown.

The chain uses TRBV5-6 and TRBJ1-2; TRBD1 is a possible D gene (5 bases). The clonotype originates from a human donor who had recovered from COVID-19. Material: CD4+ T cells from blood, cultured in vitro, obtained after SARS-CoV-2 vaccination. The CDR3 DNA is TGTGCCAGCAGCTACGGGGCGAACTATGGCTACACCTTC. Amino acids: CASSYGANYGYTF.